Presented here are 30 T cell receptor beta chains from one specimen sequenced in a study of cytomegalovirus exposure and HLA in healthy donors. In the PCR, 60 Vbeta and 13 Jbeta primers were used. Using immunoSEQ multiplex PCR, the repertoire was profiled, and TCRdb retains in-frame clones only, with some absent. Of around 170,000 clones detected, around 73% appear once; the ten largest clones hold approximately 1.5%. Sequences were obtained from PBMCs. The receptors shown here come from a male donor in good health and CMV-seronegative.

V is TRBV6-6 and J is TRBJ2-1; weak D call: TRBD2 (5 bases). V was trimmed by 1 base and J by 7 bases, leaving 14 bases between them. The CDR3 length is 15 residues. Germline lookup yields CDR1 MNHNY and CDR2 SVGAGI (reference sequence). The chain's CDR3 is CASSYFIGLLNEQFF. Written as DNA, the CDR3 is TGTGCCAGCAGTTACTTCATCGGACTGCTTAATGAGCAGTTCTTC.

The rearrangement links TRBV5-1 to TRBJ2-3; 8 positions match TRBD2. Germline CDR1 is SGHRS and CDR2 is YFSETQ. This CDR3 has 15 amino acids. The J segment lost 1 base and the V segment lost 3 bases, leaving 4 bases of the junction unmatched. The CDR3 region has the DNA TGCGCCAGCAGCTCACAAGCGGGAGGCACAGATACGCAGTATTTT. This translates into CASSSQAGGTDTQYF.

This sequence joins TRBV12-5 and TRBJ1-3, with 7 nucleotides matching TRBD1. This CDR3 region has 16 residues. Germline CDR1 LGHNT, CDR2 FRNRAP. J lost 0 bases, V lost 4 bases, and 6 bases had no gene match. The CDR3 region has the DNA TGTGCTAGTGGTTCGGACAGGATAATCTCTGGAAACACCATATATTTT. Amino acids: CASGSDRIISGNTIYF.

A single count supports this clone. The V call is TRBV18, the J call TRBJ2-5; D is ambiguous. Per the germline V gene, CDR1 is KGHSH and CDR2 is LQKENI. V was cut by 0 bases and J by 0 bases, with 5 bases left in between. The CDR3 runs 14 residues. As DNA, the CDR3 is TGTGCCAGCTCACCACCGCGCGACCAAGAGACCCAGTACTTC. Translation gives CASSPPRDQETQYF.

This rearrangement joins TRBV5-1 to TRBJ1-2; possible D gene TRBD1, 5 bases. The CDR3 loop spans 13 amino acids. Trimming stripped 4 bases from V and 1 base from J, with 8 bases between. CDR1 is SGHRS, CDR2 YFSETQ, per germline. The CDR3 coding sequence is TGCGCCAGCAGCGCGGACATTAACTATGGCTACACCTTC. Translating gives CASSADINYGYTF.

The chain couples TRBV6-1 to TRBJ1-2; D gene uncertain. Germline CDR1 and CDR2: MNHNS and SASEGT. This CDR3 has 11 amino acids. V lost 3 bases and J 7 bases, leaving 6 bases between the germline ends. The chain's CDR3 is CASSDPFGYTF. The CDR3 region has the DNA TGTGCCAGCAGTGATCCCTTTGGCTACACCTTC.

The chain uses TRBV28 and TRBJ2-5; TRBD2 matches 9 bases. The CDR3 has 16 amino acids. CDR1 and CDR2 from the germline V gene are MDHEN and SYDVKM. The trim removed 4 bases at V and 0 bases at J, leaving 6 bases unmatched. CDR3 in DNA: TGTGCCAGCAGTTACGGGACTAGCAGATACCAAGAGACCCAGTACTTC. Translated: CASSYGTSRYQETQYF.

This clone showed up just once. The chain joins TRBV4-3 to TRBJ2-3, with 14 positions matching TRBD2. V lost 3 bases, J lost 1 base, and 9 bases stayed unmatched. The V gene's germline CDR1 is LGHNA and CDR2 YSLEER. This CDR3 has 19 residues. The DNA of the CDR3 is TGCGCCAGCAGCCACGGACTAGCGGGAGGCCCCACGGGCACAGATACGCAGTATTTT. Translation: CASSHGLAGGPTGTDTQYF.

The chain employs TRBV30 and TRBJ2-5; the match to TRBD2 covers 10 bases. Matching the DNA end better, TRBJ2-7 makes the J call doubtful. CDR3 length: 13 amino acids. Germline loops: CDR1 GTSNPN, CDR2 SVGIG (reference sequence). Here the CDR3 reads CASEREGRYEQYF. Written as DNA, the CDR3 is TGTGCCTCGGAGCGGGAGGGCCGTTACGAGCAGTACTTC.

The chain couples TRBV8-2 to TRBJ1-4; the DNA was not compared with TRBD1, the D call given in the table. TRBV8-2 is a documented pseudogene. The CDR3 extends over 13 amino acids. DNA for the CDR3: TGTGGCAGCCCAAGACAGGGAAAGGGAAAACTGTTTTTT. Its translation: CGSPRQGKGKLFF.

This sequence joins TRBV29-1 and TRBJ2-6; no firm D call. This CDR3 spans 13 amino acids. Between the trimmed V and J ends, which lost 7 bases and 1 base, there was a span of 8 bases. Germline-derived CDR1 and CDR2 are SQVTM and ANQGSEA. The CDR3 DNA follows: TGCAGCGCCCAGGATTCTGGGGCCAACGTCCTGACTTTC. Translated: CSAQDSGANVLTF.

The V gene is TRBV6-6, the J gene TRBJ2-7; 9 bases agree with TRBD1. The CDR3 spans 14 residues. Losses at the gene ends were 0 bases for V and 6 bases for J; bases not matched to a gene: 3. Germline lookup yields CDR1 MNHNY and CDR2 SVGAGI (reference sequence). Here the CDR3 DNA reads TGTGCCAGCAGTTACTCGGGACAGGGACGCGAGCAGTACTTC. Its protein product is CASSYSGQGREQYF.

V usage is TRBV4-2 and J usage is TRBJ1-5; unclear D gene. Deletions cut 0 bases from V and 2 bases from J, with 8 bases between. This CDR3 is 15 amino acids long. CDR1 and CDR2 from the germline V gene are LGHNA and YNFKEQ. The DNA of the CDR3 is TGTGCCAGCAGCCAAGATTACGGGGGCAATCAGCCCCAGCATTTT. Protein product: CASSQDYGGNQPQHF.

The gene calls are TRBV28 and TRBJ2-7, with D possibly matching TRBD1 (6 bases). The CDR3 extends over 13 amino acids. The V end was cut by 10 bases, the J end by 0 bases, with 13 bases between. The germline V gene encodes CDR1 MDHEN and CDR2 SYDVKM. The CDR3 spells CATLNRDSYEQYF. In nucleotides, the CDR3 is TGTGCCACCCTGAACAGGGACTCCTACGAGCAGTACTTC.

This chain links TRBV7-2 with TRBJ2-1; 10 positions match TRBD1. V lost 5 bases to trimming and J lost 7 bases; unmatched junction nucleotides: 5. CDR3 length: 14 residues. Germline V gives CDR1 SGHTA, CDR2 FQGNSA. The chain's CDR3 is CASSRTGGGNEQFF. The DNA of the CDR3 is TGTGCCAGCAGCCGGACAGGGGGAGGAAATGAGCAGTTCTTC. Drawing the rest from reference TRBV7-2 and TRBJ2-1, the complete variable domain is GAGVSQSPSNKVTEKGKDVELRCDPISGHTALYWYRQSLGQGLEFLIYFQGNSAPDKSGLPSDRFSAERTGGSVSTLTIQRTQQEDSAVYLCASSRTGGGNEQFFGPGTRLTVL.

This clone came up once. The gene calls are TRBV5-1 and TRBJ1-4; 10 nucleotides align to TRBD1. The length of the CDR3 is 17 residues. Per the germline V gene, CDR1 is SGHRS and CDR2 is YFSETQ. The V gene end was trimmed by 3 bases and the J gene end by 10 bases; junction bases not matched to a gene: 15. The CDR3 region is CASSSSPPGQGTGKLFF. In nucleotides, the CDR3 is TGCGCCAGCAGCTCGAGCCCCCCGGGACAGGGGACTGGAAAACTGTTTTTT.

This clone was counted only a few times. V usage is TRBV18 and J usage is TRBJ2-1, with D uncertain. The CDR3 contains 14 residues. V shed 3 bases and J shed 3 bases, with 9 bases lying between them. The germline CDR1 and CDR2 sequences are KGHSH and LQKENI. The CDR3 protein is CASSPELLYNEQFF. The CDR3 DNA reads TGTGCCAGCTCACCGGAGTTGCTCTACAATGAGCAGTTCTTC.

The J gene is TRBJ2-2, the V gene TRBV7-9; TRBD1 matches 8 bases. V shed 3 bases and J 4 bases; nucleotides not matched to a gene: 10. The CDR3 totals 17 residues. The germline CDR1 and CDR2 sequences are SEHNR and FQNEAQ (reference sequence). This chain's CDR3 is CASSFVTGTGATGELFF. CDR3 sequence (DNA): TGTGCCAGCAGCTTTGTGACCGGGACAGGAGCCACCGGGGAGCTGTTTTTT.

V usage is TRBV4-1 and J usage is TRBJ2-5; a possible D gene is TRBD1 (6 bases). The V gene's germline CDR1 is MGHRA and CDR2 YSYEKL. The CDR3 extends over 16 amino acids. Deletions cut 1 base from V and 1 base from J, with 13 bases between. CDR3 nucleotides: TGCGCCAGCAGCCAAGTCGTACAGGGCCGCCAAGAGACCCAGTACTTC. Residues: CASSQVVQGRQETQYF.

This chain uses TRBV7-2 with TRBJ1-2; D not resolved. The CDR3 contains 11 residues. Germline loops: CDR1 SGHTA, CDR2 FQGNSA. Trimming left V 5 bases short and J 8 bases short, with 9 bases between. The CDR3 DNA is TGTGCCAGCAGCCGAACTTCCGGCTACACCTTC. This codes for CASSRTSGYTF.

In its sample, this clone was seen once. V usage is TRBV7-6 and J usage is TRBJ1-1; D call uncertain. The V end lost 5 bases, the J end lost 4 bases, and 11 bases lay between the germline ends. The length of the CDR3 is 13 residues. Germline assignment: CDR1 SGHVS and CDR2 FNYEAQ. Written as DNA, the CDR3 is TGTGCCAGCAGCCGGTACCCCCTCACTGAAGCTTTCTTT. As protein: CASSRYPLTEAFF.

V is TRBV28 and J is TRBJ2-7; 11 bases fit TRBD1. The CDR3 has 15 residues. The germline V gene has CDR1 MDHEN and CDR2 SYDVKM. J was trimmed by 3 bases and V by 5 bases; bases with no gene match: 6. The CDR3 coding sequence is TGTGCCAGCAGTCCGCCCGGGACAGGGGGCTACGAGCAGTACTTC. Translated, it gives CASSPPGTGGYEQYF.

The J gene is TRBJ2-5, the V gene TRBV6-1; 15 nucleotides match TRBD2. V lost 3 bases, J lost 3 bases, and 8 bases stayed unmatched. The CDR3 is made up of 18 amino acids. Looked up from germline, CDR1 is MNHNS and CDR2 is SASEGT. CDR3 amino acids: CASSDPGLAGGLKETQYF. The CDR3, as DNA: TGTGCCAGCAGTGACCCGGGACTAGCGGGGGGACTAAAAGAGACCCAGTACTTC.

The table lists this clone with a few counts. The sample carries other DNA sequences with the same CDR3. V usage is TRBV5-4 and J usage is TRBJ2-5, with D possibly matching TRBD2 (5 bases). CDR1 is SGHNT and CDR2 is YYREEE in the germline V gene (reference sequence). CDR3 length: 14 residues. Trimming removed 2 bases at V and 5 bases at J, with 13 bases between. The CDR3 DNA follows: TGTGCCAGCAGCTTCTCGGGGTCCCGTGAGACCCAGTACTTC. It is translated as CASSFSGSRETQYF.

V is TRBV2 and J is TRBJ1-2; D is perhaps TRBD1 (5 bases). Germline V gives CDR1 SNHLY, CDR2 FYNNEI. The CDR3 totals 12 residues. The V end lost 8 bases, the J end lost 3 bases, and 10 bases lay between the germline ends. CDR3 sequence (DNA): TGTGCCAGCGGGGCCCTCCACTATGGCTACACCTTC. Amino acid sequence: CASGALHYGYTF.

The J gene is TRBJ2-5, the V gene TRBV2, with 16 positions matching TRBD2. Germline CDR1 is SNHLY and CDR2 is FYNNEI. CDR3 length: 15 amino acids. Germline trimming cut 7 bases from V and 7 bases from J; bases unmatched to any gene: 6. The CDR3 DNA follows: TGTGCCAGCACCGGGACTAGCGGGAGGGACGGGACCCAGTACTTC. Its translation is CASTGTSGRDGTQYF.

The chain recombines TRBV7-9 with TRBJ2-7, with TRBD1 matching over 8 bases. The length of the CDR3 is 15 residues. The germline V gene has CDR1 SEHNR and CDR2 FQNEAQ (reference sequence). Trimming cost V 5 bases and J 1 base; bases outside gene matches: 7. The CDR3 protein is CASSPTRTGSYEQYF. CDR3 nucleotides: TGTGCCAGCAGCCCGACGAGGACAGGGTCCTACGAGCAGTACTTC.

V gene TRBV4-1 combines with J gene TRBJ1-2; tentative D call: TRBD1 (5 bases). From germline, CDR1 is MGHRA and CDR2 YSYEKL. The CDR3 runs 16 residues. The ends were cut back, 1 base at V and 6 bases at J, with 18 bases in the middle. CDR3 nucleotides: TGCGCCAGCAGCCAAGCCGGAGGGGCCCAGGGAGATGGCTACACCTTC. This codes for CASSQAGGAQGDGYTF.

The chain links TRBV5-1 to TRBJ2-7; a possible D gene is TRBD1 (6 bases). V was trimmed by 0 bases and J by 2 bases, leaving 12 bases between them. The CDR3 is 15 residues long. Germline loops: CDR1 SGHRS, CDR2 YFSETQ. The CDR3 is CASSLAGTSTYEQYF. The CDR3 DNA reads TGCGCCAGCAGCTTGGCCGGGACAAGTACCTACGAGCAGTACTTC.

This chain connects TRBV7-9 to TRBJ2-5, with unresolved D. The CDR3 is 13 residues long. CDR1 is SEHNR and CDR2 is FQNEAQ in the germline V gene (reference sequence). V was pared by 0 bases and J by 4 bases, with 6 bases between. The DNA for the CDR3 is TGTGCCAGCAGCTTAGCCCCGGGAGAGACCCAGTACTTC. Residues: CASSLAPGETQYF.